Below, 21 T cell receptor beta chains from the same sample are listed, as sequenced in a study of T cells expressing NK-cell markers (TCRdb year 2020). The library was obtained by 5' RACE. Instrument on record: Illumina HiSeq 2000. TCRdb reprocessed the reads, reporting each CDR3 protein sequence once and no DNA. The sample's table covers about 390,000 distinct CDR3 sequences. The top ten hold over 8.5% of the sample. Sequenced sample: blood T cells: a sorted CD56 or NKG2C T cell subset, CD4+ or CD8+ T cells, or bulk PBMC T cells (not recorded which). Every receptor here comes from a woman between 45 and 60 years old in good health. Donor details come from another sample of the same person, matched by shared clones.

This sequence joins TRBV11-2 and TRBJ2-1; TCRdb gives TRBD2 as the D gene, but with no DNA this cannot be confirmed. Looked up from germline, CDR1 is SGHAT and CDR2 is FQNNGV. The CDR3 runs to 18 residues. Here the CDR3 reads CASNTQGLAGGPYNEQFF.

V is TRBV20-1 and J is TRBJ2-5. The germline gives CDR1 DFQATT, CDR2 SNEGSKA (reference sequence). The CDR3 spans 12 residues. This CDR3 is CSARLGIGTQYF.

This chain connects TRBV27 to TRBJ2-3; TCRdb selects TRBD1, and the lack of DNA leaves this call unchecked. The CDR3 is made up of 17 amino acids. Germline V gene data show CDR1 as MNHEY and CDR2 as SMNVEV (reference sequence). This CDR3 is CASSAAPPSDTTDTQYF.

The chain couples TRBV12-3 or TRBV12-4 to TRBJ2-5. The CDR3 consists of 12 residues. This CDR3 reads CASRTLQETQYF.

J is TRBJ2-1 and V is TRBV5-1; TCRdb indicates TRBD2, and absent DNA this call remains unverified. The germline CDR1 and CDR2 sequences are SGHRS and YFSETQ. The length of the CDR3 is 19 residues. This CDR3 is CASSIGLAGGLGSGNEQFF.

The chain combines TRBV6-2 or TRBV6-3 with TRBJ2-1. The CDR3 is 13 residues long. Per germline, CDR1 MNHEY and CDR2 SVGEGT. The CDR3: CASSYSSEQNLFF.

The chain employs TRBV27 and TRBJ2-7; the TCRdb call, TRBD1, lacks DNA for checking. This CDR3 contains 14 residues. Germline V gene data show CDR1 as MNHEY and CDR2 as SMNVEV (reference sequence). The CDR3 here is CASSFARRGGEQYF.

The chain links TRBV29-1 to TRBJ2-4; TCRdb returns TRBD1, unconfirmable since there is no DNA. The CDR3 contains 15 residues. Germline CDR1 is SQVTM and CDR2 is ANQGSEA. CDR3 loop: CSAERDRTAKNIQYF.

The genes are TRBV15 and TRBJ1-4; as DNA is missing, the TRBD1 call by TCRdb cannot be tested. The germline V gene has CDR1 LNHNV and CDR2 YYDKDF (reference sequence). CDR3 length: 16 amino acids. CDR3 sequence reads: CATSHYQGQKDEKLFF.

The chain carries TRBV20-1 and TRBJ2-3; TCRdb calls TRBD2, which cannot be checked without DNA. Germline assignment: CDR1 DFQATT and CDR2 SNEGSKA (reference sequence). The CDR3 runs 14 residues. The CDR3 sequence is CSARSGTRSDTQYF.

The CDR3 spells CASESSGGVLSYEQYF. This rearrangement joins TRBV2 to TRBJ2-7; TCRdb picks TRBD2, but there is no DNA to check that call. CDR1 is SNHLY and CDR2 is FYNNEI in the germline V gene. This CDR3 is built from 16 residues.

The chain combines TRBV12-3 or TRBV12-4 with TRBJ2-5. The CDR3 spans 13 residues. The CDR3 region is CASSRDNQETQYF.

The rearrangement links TRBV6-5 to TRBJ2-1; without DNA, the TCRdb call of TRBD2 cannot be checked. Germline V CDR1 and CDR2: MNHEY, SVGAGI. The CDR3 is 15 amino acids. The CDR3 sequence is CASSYSGRGVNEQFF.

This sequence joins TRBV11-2 and TRBJ2-3; with no DNA, the TCRdb D assignment of TRBD2 cannot be verified. The germline gives CDR1 SGHAT, CDR2 FQNNGV. The CDR3 sequence is 14 residues long. CDR3 sequence reads: CASSDGLVQWTQYF.

The chain couples TRBV5-5 to TRBJ2-1; lacking DNA, the TRBD1 call made by TCRdb goes unchecked. Germline assignment: CDR1 SGHKS and CDR2 YYEKEE (reference sequence). This CDR3 has 15 amino acids. CDR3 residues: CASSLEWQGRGEQFF.

The chain employs TRBV7-7 and TRBJ2-2; the D call from TCRdb, TRBD2, cannot be confirmed without DNA. The CDR3 is 17 amino acids. From germline, CDR1 is SSHAT and CDR2 FNYEAQ (reference sequence). CDR3 residues: CASSFFSAGTSNGELFF.

The rearrangement links TRBV24-1 to TRBJ2-6; no DNA is available, so the TRBD1 call from TCRdb remains unchecked. The CDR3 sequence is 18 residues long. Germline assignment: CDR1 KGHDR and CDR2 SFDVKD. The CDR3 here is CATSDSRGTVAGANVLTF.

CDR3 loop: CASSPIRTSRGRTQYF. This chain uses TRBV27 with TRBJ2-3; TCRdb gives TRBD2 as the D gene, but with no DNA this cannot be confirmed. CDR3 size: 16 residues. Germline loops: CDR1 MNHEY, CDR2 SMNVEV (reference sequence).

The chain joins TRBV27 to TRBJ2-5; as DNA is missing, the TRBD1 call by TCRdb cannot be tested. Per germline, CDR1 MNHEY and CDR2 SMNVEV (reference sequence). This CDR3 has 14 residues. The CDR3 sequence is CASSFSGEGETQYF.

The chain links TRBV12-3 or TRBV12-4 to TRBJ2-1; TCRdb's D gene call, TRBD2, goes unchecked for lack of DNA. The CDR3 has 14 amino acids. CDR3 amino acids: CASSWTSGSSEQFF.

This chain uses TRBV24-1 with TRBJ1-1; TCRdb returns TRBD1, unconfirmable since there is no DNA. Germline CDR1 is KGHDR and CDR2 is SFDVKD. This CDR3 region has 12 residues. CDR3 in amino acids: CATRTGDTEAFF.